A selection of T cell receptor beta chains follows, all from one sample in a study of blood T cell repertoires in COVID-19. Assay: immunoSEQ multiplex PCR; the TCRdb copy retains only in-frame clones and omits some. The sample comprises about 120,000 clones, roughly 80% of which are singletons, and more than 9% rests with the top ten. Sequencing input: peripheral blood. The receptors derive from a human donor in a cohort sampled during active COVID-19. The CDR3 runs from the conserved cysteine through the conserved F or W. D genes are given only for firm matches. Clone size is shown for a subset of rows, as once, few, many or a class of expanded clone.

V gene	D gene	J gene	clone size	CDR3 protein	CDR3 DNA
TRBV27	-	TRBJ1-2	-	CASSPDRNRNYGYTF	TGTGCCAGCAGTCCTGACAGAAATCGTAACTATGGCTACACCTTC
TRBV5-1	-	TRBJ1-1	-	CASSSQPGNTEAFF	TGCGCCAGCAGCTCACAGCCCGGGAACACTGAAGCTTTCTTT
TRBV27	TRBD2	TRBJ2-3	-	CASSPLLKREGRSTDTQYF	TGTGCCAGCAGTCCCCTCCTGAAGCGGGAGGGCCGTAGCACAGATACGCAGTATTTT
TRBV6-5	TRBD2	TRBJ2-7	few	CASRRGLGSYEQYF	TGTGCCAGCAGACGTGGACTAGGCTCCTACGAGCAGTACTTC
TRBV7-7	-	TRBJ2-1	once	CASSLGSEQFF	TGTGCCAGCAGCTTGGGGAGTGAGCAGTTCTTC
TRBV4-1	TRBD1	TRBJ1-2	-	CASSQGTGGYGYTF	TGCGCCAGCAGCCAAGGGACAGGGGGCTATGGCTACACCTTC
TRBV19	-	TRBJ1-3	-	CASSKTDSGNTIYF	TGTGCCAGTAGTAAGACAGACTCTGGAAACACCATATATTTT
TRBV15	TRBD2	TRBJ2-4	-	CATRAIGTSYIQYF	TGTGCCACCAGAGCGATCGGGACTAGCTACATTCAGTACTTC
TRBV6-6	-	TRBJ2-7	-	CASNQVGEQYF	TGTGCCAGCAATCAGGTTGGCGAGCAGTACTTC
TRBV7-9	-	TRBJ2-7	-	CASSLRSGDAYEQYF	TGTGCCAGCAGCTTACGTAGCGGTGACGCCTACGAGCAGTACTTC
TRBV2	-	TRBJ1-2	-	CASSLTDNYGYTF	TGTGCCAGCAGTTTGACAGATAACTATGGCTACACCTTC
TRBV5-6	TRBD2	TRBJ2-1	-	CASSSPSLAGEESEQFF	TGTGCCAGCAGCTCGCCTTCGTTAGCGGGAGAGGAGAGTGAGCAGTTCTTC
TRBV11-1	TRBD2	TRBJ2-6	-	CASSMGLAAGANVLTF	TGTGCCAGCAGCATGGGACTAGCGGCTGGGGCCAACGTCCTGACTTTC
TRBV10-3	-	TRBJ2-7	-	CAIRPRDSSYEQYF	TGTGCCATCAGGCCTCGTGACAGCTCCTACGAGCAGTACTTC
TRBV10-3	TRBD1	TRBJ1-1	-	CAISDSGQGNTEAFF	TGTGCCATCAGTGATTCGGGACAGGGCAATACTGAAGCTTTCTTT
TRBV7-8	-	TRBJ2-6	-	CASSLFRFSGANVLTF	TGTGCCAGCAGCTTATTTCGGTTTTCTGGGGCCAACGTCCTGACTTTC
TRBV5-1	-	TRBJ1-2	-	CASSSKSQGGGGYGYTF	TGCGCCAGCAGCTCTAAATCTCAGGGAGGTGGGGGCTATGGCTACACCTTC
TRBV19	-	TRBJ2-1	-	CASSMRGRGNEQFF	TGTGCCAGTAGTATGAGAGGTAGGGGCAATGAGCAGTTCTTC
TRBV7-2	-	TRBJ2-7	few	CASSFTGSPSYEQYF	TGTGCCAGCAGCTTTACAGGGAGCCCTTCCTACGAGCAGTACTTC
TRBV21-1	-	TRBJ2-7	-	CASVRLSGGGHEQYF	TGTGCCAGCGTAAGACTTAGCGGGGGGGGCCACGAGCAGTACTTC
TRBV2	TRBD1	TRBJ1-2	once	CASRPGQLNYGYTF	TGTGCCAGCAGACCGGGACAGCTTAACTATGGCTACACCTTC
TRBV7-9	TRBD2	TRBJ2-5	-	CASSFGLASQETQYF	TGTGCCAGCAGCTTCGGACTAGCGAGCCAAGAGACCCAGTACTTC
TRBV9	TRBD2	TRBJ2-5	few	CASSVDGSGGWETQYF	TGTGCCAGCAGCGTAGACGGTAGCGGGGGGTGGGAGACCCAGTACTTC
TRBV3-1/TRBV3-2	-	TRBJ2-7	-	CASSLNAPDSTYEQYF	TGTGCCAGCAGCCTTAATGCCCCGGACTCCACCTACGAGCAGTACTTC
TRBV7-9	-	TRBJ1-2	few	CASSSGYGYTF	TGTGCCAGCAGCTCAGGGTATGGCTACACCTTC
TRBV7-8	TRBD1	TRBJ2-5	-	CASSLQTGNQETQYF	TGTGCCAGCAGCCTACAGACAGGGAACCAAGAGACCCAGTACTTC
TRBV18	TRBD1	TRBJ1-5	-	CASSQMSGTGGRNQPQHF	TGTGCCAGCTCCCAAATGTCCGGGACAGGGGGCAGGAATCAGCCCCAGCATTTT
TRBV9	-	TRBJ2-7	few	CASSAPAGSEQYF	TGTGCCAGCAGCGCTCCGGCAGGGTCCGAGCAGTACTTC
TRBV29-1	-	TRBJ1-2	-	CSVLDTNYGYTF	TGCAGCGTCTTGGACACTAACTATGGCTACACCTTC
TRBV30	TRBD2	TRBJ2-7	-	CAWSVTSGSYEQYF	TGTGCCTGGAGTGTAACTAGCGGCTCCTACGAGCAGTACTTC
TRBV28	-	TRBJ2-7	-	CASSAISSYEQYF	TGTGCCAGCAGCGCGATAAGCTCCTACGAGCAGTACTTC
TRBV18	-	TRBJ2-7	-	CASSPQAGDSYEQYF	TGTGCCAGCTCACCACAAGCGGGCGACTCCTACGAGCAGTACTTC
TRBV19	TRBD1	TRBJ2-7	-	CASSPGTGSNYEQYF	TGTGCCAGTAGTCCAGGGACAGGGTCGAACTACGAGCAGTACTTC
TRBV6-6	-	TRBJ2-7	-	CATRLDTLEQYF	TGTGCCACTCGGCTAGATACCCTAGAGCAGTACTTC
TRBV6-5	TRBD1	TRBJ2-3	-	CASSSGQATYTDTQYF	TGTGCCAGCAGTTCCGGACAGGCCACTTACACAGATACGCAGTATTTT
TRBV6-2/TRBV6-3	-	TRBJ2-7	few	CASSYQDSYEQYF	TGTGCCAGCAGTTATCAGGACTCCTACGAGCAGTACTTC
TRBV19	TRBD2	TRBJ2-1	once	CASSIDPLAGVRNEQFF	TGTGCCAGTAGTATAGATCCTCTAGCGGGAGTTCGTAATGAGCAGTTCTTC
TRBV6-2/TRBV6-3	-	TRBJ2-7	once	CASSYTTSLEQYF	TGTGCCAGCAGTTACACCACTAGTCTCGAGCAGTACTTC
TRBV7-2	TRBD1	TRBJ2-4	-	CASSSSTGTGFSKNIQYF	TGTGCCAGCAGCTCCTCAACCGGGACAGGGTTTAGCAAAAACATTCAGTACTTC
TRBV2	TRBD1	TRBJ2-3	few	CASSRDSGTDTQYF	TGTGCCAGCAGTCGGGACAGCGGCACAGATACGCAGTATTTT
TRBV6-6	TRBD1	TRBJ2-7	-	CASSLHLQGGPSYEQYF	TGTGCCAGCAGTCTTCATTTACAGGGGGGACCTTCCTACGAGCAGTACTTC
TRBV19	-	TRBJ1-2	-	CASRTATGAGYTF	TGTGCCAGTAGAACCGCGACAGGAGCCGGCTACACCTTC
TRBV7-8	-	TRBJ1-5	-	CASSLDRVGDQPQHF	TGTGCCAGCAGCTTAGACAGGGTTGGTGATCAGCCCCAGCATTTT
TRBV19	-	TRBJ1-6	few	CASSPPRGLNSPLHF	TGTGCCAGTAGTCCCCCCCGGGGTCTGAATTCACCCCTCCACTTT
TRBV11-3	-	TRBJ1-1	-	CASSSQGNTEAFF	TGTGCCAGCAGCTCACAGGGGAACACTGAAGCTTTCTTT
TRBV24-1	-	TRBJ2-7	-	CATSDFEASEQYF	TGTGCCACCAGTGATTTTGAGGCGAGTGAGCAGTACTTC
TRBV5-1	TRBD1	TRBJ2-5	few	CASSLWQGARETQYF	TGCGCCAGCAGCTTATGGCAGGGGGCGCGAGAGACCCAGTACTTC
TRBV5-1	TRBD2	TRBJ2-2	once	CASSLEGLGELFF	TGCGCCAGCAGCTTGGAGGGACTAGGGGAGCTGTTTTTT
TRBV6-2/TRBV6-3	-	TRBJ2-7	-	CASSYSLMEQYF	TGTGCCAGCAGTTACTCCCTAATGGAGCAGTACTTC
TRBV6-4	TRBD1	TRBJ1-1	-	CASSNGTGWSEAFF	TGTGCCAGCAGTAACGGGACAGGGTGGTCTGAAGCTTTCTTT
TRBV4-3	TRBD1	TRBJ1-5	-	CASSPDREGLQPQHF	TGCGCCAGCAGCCCGGACAGGGAAGGGCTTCAGCCCCAGCATTTT
TRBV19	-	TRBJ2-3	-	CASSIFLTGTDTQYF	TGTGCCAGTAGTATCTTCCTAACCGGGACAGATACGCAGTATTTT
TRBV28	TRBD1	TRBJ2-7	-	CASRYDRVSGEQYF	TGTGCCAGCAGATACGACAGGGTCTCGGGCGAGCAGTACTTC
TRBV27	TRBD1	TRBJ1-5	-	CASRRQGWNQPQHF	TGTGCCAGCAGGAGACAGGGTTGGAATCAGCCCCAGCATTTT
TRBV7-8	TRBD1	TRBJ1-2	-	CASSLEDRHLPRGYTF	TGTGCCAGCAGCTTAGAGGACAGGCACCTTCCGAGAGGCTACACCTTC
TRBV9	-	TRBJ1-1	-	CASSVEGRALVF	TGTGCCAGCAGCGTAGAAGGCAGGGCTCTTGTCTTT